Listed here are 9 T cell receptor beta chains from one sample, sequenced in a study of blood T cell repertoires in COVID-19. Only in-frame clones appear in the TCRdb table, and some are missing; sequencing was by immunoSEQ multiplex PCR. Of around 230,000 clones detected, 75% to 85% appear once; the ten largest clones hold around 5.5%. The sequencing input was peripheral blood. These TCRs come from a man aged 50-60 years with COVID-19, enrolled during active disease.

The V call is TRBV4-1, the J call TRBJ2-3, with D possibly matching TRBD1 (7 bases). The CDR3 covers 19 residues. The V and J ends lost 1 base and 1 base respectively, with 21 bases between them. CDR1 is MGHRA, CDR2 YSYEKL, per germline. CDR3 sequence (DNA): TGCGCCAGCAGCCAAGGGTTGTTCTCACGGGGGACAGGCACAGATACGCAGTATTTT. This encodes CASSQGLFSRGTGTDTQYF.

The V and J genes are TRBV20-1 and TRBJ1-1; 8 bases fit TRBD1. Germline V gene lookup returns CDR1 DFQATT and CDR2 SNEGSKA (reference sequence). CDR3 length: 16 residues. The ends lost 3 bases at V and 7 bases at J; junction bases unmatched: 16. The CDR3 DNA reads TGCAGTGCTAGTTATTTTAGCAGGACAGGGCGTAATGAAGCTTTCTTT. The encoded protein is CSASYFSRTGRNEAFF.

The chain joins TRBV11-2 to TRBJ2-5; D possibly corresponds to TRBD2 (6 bases). The better agreement between TRBJ2-7 and the DNA end casts doubt on the J call. The length of the CDR3 is 13 residues. The germline gives CDR1 SGHAT, CDR2 FQNNGV. CDR3 sequence (DNA): TGTGCCAGCAGCCCGGGGGATAGCATCGAGCAGTACTTC. The encoded protein is CASSPGDSIEQYF.

This chain connects TRBV15 to TRBJ2-1, with a tentative D call TRBD1 (5 bases). From germline, CDR1 is LNHNV and CDR2 YYDKDF (reference sequence). Trimming removed 5 bases at V and 0 bases at J, with 14 bases between. The CDR3 runs to 16 residues. CDR3 residues: CATSVHRSSSYNEQFF. CDR3 bases: TGTGCCACCAGCGTCCACAGGAGCAGCTCCTACAATGAGCAGTTCTTC.

The V and J genes are TRBV2 and TRBJ2-1, with D maybe TRBD1 (6 bases). Trimming cost V 8 bases and J 0 bases, with 20 bases left between them. This CDR3 spans 17 amino acids. CDR1 SNHLY and CDR2 FYNNEI come from the germline V gene. The CDR3 nucleotides are TGTGCCAGCTCATGGCAGGGGCGCTCCTACTCCTACAATGAGCAGTTCTTC. Translation gives CASSWQGRSYSYNEQFF.

As for this clone: Other DNA sequences in the same sample also yield this CDR3. The gene calls are TRBV19 and TRBJ2-5; D possibly corresponds to TRBD2 (6 bases). Per germline, CDR1 LNHDA and CDR2 SQIVND (reference sequence). The germline V and J ends were trimmed by 3 bases and 5 bases, with 10 bases remaining between them. This CDR3 is 13 amino acids long. CDR3 protein: CASSIGGLETQYF. The CDR3 DNA follows: TGTGCCAGTAGTATCGGGGGTTTGGAGACCCAGTACTTC.

The chain is built from TRBV5-5 and TRBJ2-1; the D gene is possibly TRBD2 (7 bases). The CDR3 runs to 16 residues. Trimming stripped 6 bases from V and 8 bases from J, with 24 bases between. From germline, CDR1 is SGHKS and CDR2 YYEKEE (reference sequence). In DNA, the CDR3 is TGTGCCAGCACGCCAACTCCCGGGGGGCCTTACGATGAGCAGTTCTTC. It yields the protein CASTPTPGGPYDEQFF. Drawing the rest from reference TRBV5-5 and TRBJ2-1, the complete variable domain is DAGVTQSPTHLIKTRGQQVTLRCSPISGHKSVSWYQQVLGQGPQFIFQYYEKEERGRGNFPDRFSARQFPNYSSELNVNALLLGDSALYLCASTPTPGGPYDEQFFGPGTRLTVL.

This chain connects TRBV4-3 to TRBJ1-1; no clear D. The V gene's germline CDR1 is LGHNA and CDR2 YSLEER. The CDR3 sequence is 20 residues long. V lost 1 base to trimming and J lost 1 base, with 25 bases between them. The CDR3 is CASSQGYGSNSLHWNTEAFF. The CDR3 region has the DNA TGCGCCAGCAGCCAAGGATATGGGAGTAACTCCCTCCATTGGAACACTGAAGCTTTCTTT.

This chain joins TRBV21-1 and TRBJ1-2; the D call of TRBD1 is as the table states it, not checked on the DNA. TRBV21-1 is given as a pseudogene. The CDR3 contains 15 residues. CDR3 in amino acids: CASSLNGHWNYGYTF. The CDR3 nucleotides read TGTGCCAGCAGCCTTAACGGACACTGGAACTATGGCTACACCTTC.